Here is one TCR beta chain with its context. Its specific antigen is unknown. It has no much larger one-base neighbor in the sample; base qualities were not kept. Preparation of the library involved PCR. The data were produced on an Illumina HiSeq 2500. Molecular barcoding was employed in the preparation of TCR libraries, with unique molecular identifiers being used to normalize TCRbeta repertoire quantification. The public reads were run again by TCRdb, first through fastp at Q25 and then through MiXCR, and only productive beta chains were kept. Identical CDR3 protein sequences are pooled into one entry, listed with their most common genes and DNA. The sample records hundreds of thousands of distinct CDR3 sequences, approximately 20% of which are singletons. The ten largest make up less than 4% of the sample. These data come from a study of T-cell reconstitution after alpha-beta-depleted transplantation in children (dated by TCRdb to 2016 to 2018). Regarding the complete study: T-cell immune reconstitution after TCRalphabeta/CD19-depleted allogeneic hematopoietic cell transplantation in children was quantitatively tracked in the study by means of TCR repertoire profiling.

CDR1 and CDR2 are read off the germline V gene as KGHSH and LQKENI. The cysteine opens and the phenylalanine closes a CDR3 of 12 amino acids. The kept DNA is CDR3 alone, 36 bases in frame from the first base. V is reduced by 3 bases and J by 8 bases, leaving a spacing of 10 bases between them. The material sequenced was PBMCs from the stem cell graft donor, taken from the stem cell graft. The TCR sequence derives from a human donor who donated a stem cell graft to a child with acute lymphoblastic leukemia. The sequence joins TRBV18 to TRBJ1-1, with no D gene named confidently. The DNA sequence reads TGTGCCAGCTCACCCCCCAGGCTGGAAGCTTTCTTT. Translated, this gives CASSPPRLEAFF.